The 2 T cell receptor beta chains presented below share a single source sample, sequenced in a study of CD8+ T cells in alopecia areata. The treatment is: oral pan-JAK inhibitor, 5-10 mg twice daily. Extracted RNA was reverse transcribed into cDNA, the sequencing template. TCRdb's copy holds only in-frame clones and misses some; the assay was immunoSEQ multiplex PCR. The sample lists 120,000 to 150,000 clones; about 88% were seen once. Source: CD8+ T cells sorted from blood, taken at week 4, from a patient treated with tofacitinib. The receptors were gathered from a human donor with alopecia areata.

A remark on this clone: The sample carries other DNA sequences with the same CDR3. The chain joins TRBV27 to TRBJ1-1; D gene unclear. The CDR3 contains 13 residues. CDR1 MNHEY and CDR2 SMNVEV come from the germline V gene (reference sequence). Trimming shortened V by 3 bases and J by 1 base, and 6 bases separated the two germline ends. This CDR3 is CASSFGGNTEAFF. The DNA of the CDR3 is TGTGCCAGCAGTTTTGGCGGGAACACTGAAGCTTTCTTT.

Turning to this clone: The identical CDR3 is also encoded by other nucleotide sequences in the sample. V and J are TRBV9 and TRBJ2-1; 8 bases are a match to TRBD2. This CDR3 contains 15 residues. Losses at the gene ends were 2 bases for V and 3 bases for J; bases not matched to a gene: 4. CDR1 is SGDLS, CDR2 YYNGEE, per germline. The DNA of the CDR3 is TGTGCCAGCAGCGTCGGACTAGCTGTCTACAATGAGCAGTTCTTC. Translated: CASSVGLAVYNEQFF.